Listed here are 16 T cell receptor beta chains from one sample, sequenced in a study of technical replicates of blood from several donors (dated by TCRdb to 2016 to 2017). Receptor amplification or capture employed the immunoSEQ multiplex PCR assay. TCRdb took over this immuneACCESS table, retaining in-frame rearrangements with V and J assigned. Such tables are incomplete; in checked studies, under half of the missing clones stem from an unresolved V gene, and the remainder is unexplained. Counted in this sample were approximately 93,000 clones; nearly 95% of them appeared once. The leading ten clones occupy under 0.3% of the sample. The sequenced sample consisted of T cells isolated from PBMCs. These receptors were taken from a human donor in good health.

The rearrangement uses TRBV7-9 and TRBJ2-3, with D perhaps TRBD2 (6 bases). With 5 bases removed from V and 6 bases from J, the gap between germline ends came to 9 bases. The length of the CDR3 is 12 residues. Germline CDR1 SEHNR, CDR2 FQNEAQ (reference sequence). CDR3 protein: CASSPGRDTQYF. The DNA of the CDR3 is TGTGCCAGCAGCCCAGGGAGGGATACGCAGTATTTT.

The chain employs TRBV4-1 and TRBJ1-4, with 7 bases that match TRBD1. The J segment lost 8 bases and the V segment lost 1 base, leaving 10 bases of the junction unmatched. CDR3 length equals 16 residues. Germline-derived CDR1 and CDR2 are MGHRA and YSYEKL. The CDR3 DNA is TGCGCCAGCAGCCAAGTCGGGGCTAGGGACAGAGAAAAACTGTTTTTT. Its translation is CASSQVGARDREKLFF.

The CDR3 here is CASSRTGEGTEAFF. CDR3 nucleotide sequence: TGTGCCAGCAGTAGGACAGGGGAGGGGACTGAAGCTTTCTTT. The rearrangement links TRBV2 to TRBJ1-1; 9 positions agree with TRBD1. The V gene end was trimmed by 5 bases and the J gene end by 5 bases; junction bases not matched to a gene: 6. The CDR3 runs 14 residues. The V gene's germline CDR1 is SNHLY and CDR2 FYNNEI. The whole variable domain, remainder taken from reference TRBV2 and TRBJ1-1, is EPEVTQTPSHQVTQMGQEVILRCVPISNHLYFYWYRQILGQKVEFLVSFYNNEISEKSEIFDDQFSVERPDGSNFTLKIRSTKLEDSAMYFCASSRTGEGTEAFFGQGTRLTVV.

The chain is built from TRBV7-3 and TRBJ2-1; 10 bases line up with TRBD2. The CDR3 consists of 18 residues. V lost 5 bases to trimming and J lost 6 bases; unmatched junction nucleotides: 16. CDR1 is SGHTA, CDR2 FQGTGA, per germline. The CDR3 here is CASSLPPGAGGQGNEQFF. The DNA for the CDR3 is TGTGCCAGCAGCCTACCCCCGGGAGCGGGGGGGCAAGGCAATGAGCAGTTCTTC. Variable domain in full (rest from reference TRBV7-3 and TRBJ2-1): GAGVSQTPSNKVTEKGKYVELRCDPISGHTALYWYRQSLGQGPEFLIYFQGTGAADDSGLPNDRFFAVRPEGSVSTLKIQRTERGDSAVYLCASSLPPGAGGQGNEQFFGPGTRLTVL.

This clone has just one count. The V gene is TRBV28, the J gene TRBJ1-1, with D uncertain. The V end was cut by 8 bases, the J end by 3 bases, with 16 bases between. CDR1 and CDR2 from the germline V gene are MDHEN and SYDVKM. The CDR3 runs 14 residues. This chain's CDR3 is CASLPAARDTEAFF. In nucleotides, the CDR3 is TGTGCCAGCTTACCGGCGGCTCGGGACACTGAAGCTTTCTTT.

The J gene is TRBJ2-7, the V gene TRBV29-1; perhaps TRBD2 as D (5 bases). The germline CDR1 and CDR2 sequences are SQVTM and ANQGSEA. The CDR3 spans 15 residues. V was trimmed by 1 base and J by 4 bases, leaving 17 bases between them. CDR3 bases: TGCAGCGTTGAAGGGGCGGCGGGTCGAAGGTACGAGCAGTACTTC. Translating it yields CSVEGAAGRRYEQYF.

V and J are TRBV5-1 and TRBJ1-1; no reliable D call. Deletions cut 2 bases from V and 1 base from J, with 12 bases between. The CDR3 sequence is 15 residues long. Germline V gene data show CDR1 as SGHRS and CDR2 as YFSETQ. This CDR3 reads CASSFSDLRNTEAFF. The CDR3 region has the DNA TGCGCCAGCAGCTTTTCCGATCTCAGGAACACTGAAGCTTTCTTT.

The V gene is TRBV7-9, the J gene TRBJ1-1; D not certain. The CDR3 totals 13 residues. V dropped 3 bases and J dropped 1 base, with 6 bases sitting between them. Germline V gene sequence: CDR1 SEHNR, CDR2 FQNEAQ (reference sequence). The CDR3 DNA sequence: TGTGCCAGCAGCTTTAGTGGGAACACTGAAGCTTTCTTT. Translating gives CASSFSGNTEAFF. The whole variable domain, filled in from reference TRBV7-9 and TRBJ1-1, reads DTGVSQNPRHKITKRGQNVTFRCDPISEHNRLYWYRQTLGQGPEFLTYFQNEAQLEKSRLLSDRFSAERPKGSFSTLEIQRTEQGDSAMYLCASSFSGNTEAFFGQGTRLTVV.

The table lists this clone with a few counts. The chain has TRBV2 and TRBJ2-7, with 7 bases matching TRBD1. Per germline, CDR1 SNHLY and CDR2 FYNNEI. Trimming took 4 bases from V and 2 from J; bases not matched to a gene: 8. CDR3 length: 15 amino acids. The CDR3 region has the DNA TGTGCCAGCAGTGCCAATCGGGACAGAACCTACGAGCAGTACTTC. It codes for CASSANRDRTYEQYF. The full variable domain, with the rest looked up from reference TRBV2 and TRBJ2-7, is EPEVTQTPSHQVTQMGQEVILRCVPISNHLYFYWYRQILGQKVEFLVSFYNNEISEKSEIFDDQFSVERPDGSNFTLKIRSTKLEDSAMYFCASSANRDRTYEQYFGPGTRLTVT.

This clone appeared a single time. This chain links TRBV5-1 with TRBJ2-4; 10 bases are a match to TRBD1. This CDR3 has 17 residues. CDR1 and CDR2 (germline): SGHRS, YFSETQ. Germline trimming cut 2 bases from V and 3 bases from J; bases unmatched to any gene: 8. The DNA for the CDR3 is TGCGCCAGCAGCTTCTGGGTTGGACAGGGGGGCAAAAACATTCAGTACTTC. Protein: CASSFWVGQGGKNIQYF.

The chain uses TRBV10-1 and TRBJ2-1, with TRBD1 as a possible D gene (6 bases). Looked up from germline, CDR1 is WNHNN and CDR2 is SYGVQD (reference sequence). V gave up 0 bases and J gave up 3 bases, with 12 bases separating them. CDR3 length: 16 residues. This CDR3 reads CASSESKQGVYNEQFF. As DNA, the CDR3 is TGCGCCAGCAGTGAGTCAAAACAGGGAGTCTACAATGAGCAGTTCTTC.

The CDR3 DNA reads as TGTGCCAGCAGCTCGTCGGACAGGGAGAGTATCGTGGTGAACACCGGGGAGCTGTTTTTT. It yields the protein CASSSSDRESIVVNTGELFF. V and J are TRBV5-4 and TRBJ2-2; 8 nucleotides align to TRBD1. Germline CDR1 reads SGHNT; CDR2 reads YYREEE (reference sequence). This CDR3 contains 20 residues. J gave up 1 base and V 3 bases, and 17 bases lay outside the gene matches. The full variable domain, rest sourced from reference TRBV5-4 and TRBJ2-2, is ETGVTQSPTHLIKTRGQQVTLRCSSQSGHNTVSWYQQALGQGPQFIFQYYREEENGRGNFPPRFSGLQFPNYSSELNVNALELDDSALYLCASSSSDRESIVVNTGELFFGEGSRLTVL.

The V gene is TRBV11-3, the J gene TRBJ2-6; D not resolved. The CDR3 extends over 15 amino acids. Between the trimmed V and J ends, which lost 1 base and 4 bases, there was a span of 8 bases. Germline CDR1 and CDR2: SGHNT and YENEEA. The CDR3 DNA follows: TGTGCCAGCAGCTTAGGGCTCCCCGGGGCCAACGTCCTGACTTTC. Protein sequence: CASSLGLPGANVLTF.

The V gene is TRBV19, the J gene TRBJ2-1; TRBD2 agrees at 9 bases. With V trimmed by 6 bases and J by 7 bases, 7 bases remained unmatched. The CDR3 is 14 amino acids. From germline, CDR1 is LNHDA and CDR2 SQIVND (reference sequence). CDR3 sequence reads: CASRSGGKSNEQFF. The CDR3 DNA is TGTGCCAGTAGAAGCGGGGGGAAGAGTAATGAGCAGTTCTTC.

This sequence joins TRBV19 and TRBJ2-7, with D tentatively TRBD2 (6 bases). This CDR3 has 14 residues. Per germline, CDR1 LNHDA and CDR2 SQIVND (reference sequence). The V end lost 3 bases, the J end lost 2 bases, and 11 bases lay between the germline ends. CDR3 sequence (DNA): TGTGCCAGTAGTATTGGGCGGGAAACCTACGAGCAGTACTTC. Protein: CASSIGRETYEQYF. Full variable domain (rest looked up from reference TRBV19 and TRBJ2-7): DGGITQSPKYLFRKEGQNVTLSCEQNLNHDAMYWYRQDPGQGLRLIYYSQIVNDFQKGDIAEGYSVSREKKESFPLTVTSAQKNPTAFYLCASSIGRETYEQYFGPGTRLTVT.

The chain employs TRBV6-5 and TRBJ1-5, with TRBD1 matching over 7 bases. V trimming: 6 bases; J trimming: 4 bases; junction bases outside the gene matches: 3. The CDR3 runs 13 residues. The germline V gene has CDR1 MNHEY and CDR2 SVGAGI. CDR3 nucleotide sequence: TGTGCCAGCAGGACAGGGTGGAATCAGCCCCAGCATTTT. Its protein product is CASRTGWNQPQHF.